Presented here are 5 T cell receptor beta chains from one specimen sequenced in a study of blood T cell repertoires in COVID-19. Profiled with immunoSEQ multiplex PCR; TCRdb holds only in-frame clones, not every one. The data contain 250,000 or so clones, roughly 85% of them singletons. Sequencing used peripheral blood. Receptors were obtained from a woman aged 25-40 years with active or convalescent COVID-19.

This chain links TRBV19 with TRBJ2-2, with D unclear. The CDR3 spans 15 residues. Germline-derived CDR1 and CDR2 are LNHDA and SQIVND (reference sequence). Trimming removed 1 base from V and 0 bases from J, with 6 bases in between. CDR3 sequence: CASSIALTNTGELFF. Here the CDR3 DNA reads TGTGCCAGTAGTATAGCGCTAACGAACACCGGGGAGCTGTTTTTT.

This rearrangement joins TRBV6-5 to TRBJ2-7, with unresolved D. Trimming pared 6 bases from V and 0 bases from J, leaving 15 bases between. The germline V gene has CDR1 MNHEY and CDR2 SVGAGI. CDR3 length: 15 residues. The CDR3 loop is CASRIAWSSSYEQYF. The CDR3 DNA sequence: TGTGCCAGCAGGATAGCTTGGTCGAGCTCCTACGAGCAGTACTTC.

The chain uses TRBV15 and TRBJ2-1; D perhaps matches TRBD2 (5 bases). V was trimmed by 2 bases and J by 1 base, leaving 12 bases between them. This CDR3 has 16 amino acids. Germline V gives CDR1 LNHNV, CDR2 YYDKDF (reference sequence). CDR3 sequence: CATSRPGSRSYNEQFF. The CDR3 nucleotides are TGTGCCACCAGCAGACCGGGGTCCCGGTCCTACAATGAGCAGTTCTTC. Filled out from reference TRBV15 and TRBJ2-1, the complete variable domain reads DAMVIQNPRYQVTQFGKPVTLSCSQTLNHNVMYWYQQKSSQAPKLLFHYYDKDFNNEADTPDNFQSRRPNTSFCFLDIRSPGLGDTAMYLCATSRPGSRSYNEQFFGPGTRLTVL.

The V gene is TRBV28, the J gene TRBJ2-2; tentative D call: TRBD2 (7 bases). Trimming took 6 bases from V and 2 from J, leaving 19 bases between them. Germline V gene sequence: CDR1 MDHEN, CDR2 SYDVKM. This CDR3 region has 17 residues. The CDR3 DNA is TGTGCCAGCAGCCGCCCCCGGGGGGCGCGAAACACCGGGGAGCTGTTTTTT. Protein: CASSRPRGARNTGELFF.

This clone has just one count. The chain couples TRBV7-2 to TRBJ1-6; D unclear. The length of the CDR3 is 19 residues. Per germline, CDR1 SGHTA and CDR2 FQGNSA. Between the trimmed V and J ends, which lost 1 base and 1 base, there was a span of 17 bases. As DNA, the CDR3 is TGTGCCAGCAGCTTAGGAGGTAGCGTCGGCGGGTCCTATAATTCACCCCTCCACTTT. It yields the protein CASSLGGSVGGSYNSPLHF.